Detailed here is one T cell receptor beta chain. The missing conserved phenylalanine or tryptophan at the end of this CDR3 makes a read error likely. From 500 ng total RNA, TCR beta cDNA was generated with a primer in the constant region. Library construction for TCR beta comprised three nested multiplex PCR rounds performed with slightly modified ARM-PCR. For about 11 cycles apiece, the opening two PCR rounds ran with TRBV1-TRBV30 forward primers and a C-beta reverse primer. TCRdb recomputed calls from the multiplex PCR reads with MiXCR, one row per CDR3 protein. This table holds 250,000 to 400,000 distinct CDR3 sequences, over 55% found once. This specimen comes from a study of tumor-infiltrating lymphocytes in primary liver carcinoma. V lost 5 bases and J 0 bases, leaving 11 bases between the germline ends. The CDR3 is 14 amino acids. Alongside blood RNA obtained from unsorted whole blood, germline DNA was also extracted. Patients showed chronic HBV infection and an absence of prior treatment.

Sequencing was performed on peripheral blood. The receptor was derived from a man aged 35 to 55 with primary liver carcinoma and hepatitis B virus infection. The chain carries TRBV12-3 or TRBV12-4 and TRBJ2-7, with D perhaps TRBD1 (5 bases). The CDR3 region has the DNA TGTGCCAGCAGTCTAGGCAGGGCCTCCTACGAGCAGTACCTC. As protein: CASSLGRASYEQYL.